This passage covers 18 T cell receptor beta chains from one sample sequenced in a study of shared clonotypes between healthy human individuals. The table came from immunoSEQ multiplex PCR; TCRdb's copy has only in-frame clones and leaves some out. This sample has 450,000 to 500,000 clones; about 78% occur once, and the top ten carry about 12%. Sequencing input: PBMCs. The receptors here all came from a woman between 35 and 50 years old in good health. Some clones in this sample may be carry-over from other donors' samples.

In its sample, this clone was seen once. One end of the junction is discordant with germline, which a read error may explain. The chain uses TRBV11-3 and TRBJ1-2; 8 bases agree with TRBD1. Germline lookup yields CDR1 SGHNT and CDR2 YENEEA. CDR3 length equals 16 residues. The CDR3 protein is CASSVEYRGANYGYTF. CDR3 coding DNA: TGTGCCAGCAGCGTAGAATACAGGGGGGCTAACTATGGCTACACCTTC.

This chain connects TRBV7-8 to TRBJ1-3, with D perhaps TRBD1 (6 bases). Germline CDR1 SGHVS, CDR2 FQNEAQ. V gave up 4 bases and J gave up 4 bases, with 11 bases separating them. This CDR3 is 14 amino acids long. The CDR3 DNA follows: TGTGCCAGCAGCTGGGGGGCGGGCGGAAACACCATATATTTT. As protein: CASSWGAGGNTIYF.

The V call is TRBV6-5, the J call TRBJ1-5; maybe TRBD1 (5 bases). Trimming shortened V by 6 bases and J by 5 bases, and 17 bases separated the two germline ends. CDR3 length: 15 residues. CDR1 and CDR2 from the germline V gene are MNHEY and SVGAGI. Here the CDR3 DNA reads TGTGCCAGCAGCCTAGACCGGGACGGCTATCAGCCCCAGCATTTT. Protein sequence: CASSLDRDGYQPQHF.

Regarding this clone: The junction and the germline gene differ at one end; a read error may be behind it. The chain employs TRBV7-2 and TRBJ2-5, with D maybe TRBD2 (6 bases). The length of the CDR3 is 14 residues. Germline assignment: CDR1 SGHTA and CDR2 FQGNSA. The CDR3 sequence: CASSLATSQGTQYF. The DNA of the CDR3 is TGTGCCAGCAGCTTAGCTACTAGCCAAGGGACCCAGTACTTC.

This clone was seen a single time. V is TRBV2 and J is TRBJ2-2; D is unresolved. V lost 5 bases and J 5 bases, leaving 12 bases between the germline ends. Germline V gene data show CDR1 as SNHLY and CDR2 as FYNNEI. This CDR3 spans 14 amino acids. The CDR3 nucleotides are TGTGCCAGCAGTCCAATGGGTAGAACCGGGGAGCTGTTTTTT. It specifies CASSPMGRTGELFF.

V is TRBV5-1 and J is TRBJ2-2; D is unresolved. The CDR3 runs to 12 residues. With 0 bases removed from V and 6 bases from J, the gap between germline ends came to 3 bases. The germline V gene has CDR1 SGHRS and CDR2 YFSETQ. The DNA of the CDR3 is TGCGCCAGCAGCTTGGCTGCCGGGGAGCTGTTTTTT. This gives the protein CASSLAAGELFF. The full variable domain, with the rest looked up from reference TRBV5-1 and TRBJ2-2, is KAGVTQTPRYLIKTRGQQVTLSCSPISGHRSVSWYQQTPGQGLQFLFEYFSETQRNKGNFPGRFSGRQFSNSRSEMNVSTLELGDSALYLCASSLAAGELFFGEGSRLTVL.

The gene calls are TRBV19 and TRBJ1-1; 7 bases match TRBD1. The CDR3 runs 13 residues. The ends lost 8 bases at V and 1 base at J; junction bases unmatched: 4. CDR1 is LNHDA, CDR2 SQIVND, per germline (reference sequence). CDR3 nucleotides: TGTGCCAGTGGGGACAGACAGAACACTGAAGCTTTCTTT. It yields the protein CASGDRQNTEAFF.

The sample holds a few counts of this clone. The V call is TRBV5-4, the J call TRBJ1-1; D remains unclear. This CDR3 has 16 residues. V was pared by 1 base and J by 1 base, with 14 bases between. Germline V gene data show CDR1 as SGHNT and CDR2 as YYREEE (reference sequence). The CDR3 nucleotides are TGTGCCAGCAGCTTGTCGACAAGCCGGTGGAACACTGAAGCTTTCTTT. Its protein product is CASSLSTSRWNTEAFF. The whole variable domain, filled in from reference TRBV5-4 and TRBJ1-1, reads ETGVTQSPTHLIKTRGQQVTLRCSSQSGHNTVSWYQQALGQGPQFIFQYYREEENGRGNFPPRFSGLQFPNYSSELNVNALELDDSALYLCASSLSTSRWNTEAFFGQGTRLTVV.

V and J are TRBV25-1 and TRBJ1-5; D is ambiguous. The CDR3 runs 14 residues. Germline V lookup: CDR1 MGHDK, CDR2 SYGVNS. Deletions cut 5 bases from V and 0 bases from J, with 8 bases between. CDR3 region: CASSSAYSNQPQHF. The CDR3 bases are TGTGCCAGCAGTTCGGCGTATAGCAATCAGCCCCAGCATTTT.

This clone has only a few counts. The CDR3 coding sequence is TGTGCCAGCAGTTTTCCGGAGAACACTGAAGCTTTCTTT. Translated, it gives CASSFPENTEAFF. The V and J genes are TRBV28 and TRBJ1-1; D unclear. The length of the CDR3 is 13 residues. V was clipped by 3 bases and J by 1 base, with 6 bases between them. CDR1 and CDR2 from the germline V gene are MDHEN and SYDVKM.

The genes are TRBV27 and TRBJ2-7; the match to TRBD2 covers 16 bases. The ends lost 3 bases at V and 1 base at J; junction bases unmatched: 3. The CDR3 is made up of 17 amino acids. CDR1 is MNHEY, CDR2 SMNVEV, per germline (reference sequence). The CDR3 bases are TGTGCCAGCAGTTTCTCGGGACTAGCGGGAGGGTCCTACGAGCAGTACTTC. It yields the protein CASSFSGLAGGSYEQYF.

V is TRBV7-3 and J is TRBJ2-5, with D perhaps matching TRBD2 (5 bases). Trimming took 3 bases from V and 5 from J, leaving 10 bases between them. The CDR3 spans 13 residues. The germline V gene has CDR1 SGHTA and CDR2 FQGTGA. The CDR3 DNA follows: TGTGCCAGCAGCTTGGGAGTGGGGGAGACCCAGTACTTC. Protein product: CASSLGVGETQYF.

This clone was seen a few times. The chain employs TRBV28 and TRBJ2-7, with 11 nucleotides matching TRBD1. The CDR3 has 18 amino acids. Germline CDR1 and CDR2: MDHEN and SYDVKM. After removal of 4 bases from V and 5 bases from J, the junction contained 16 bases not matched to a gene. Here the CDR3 reads CASSSPLRWDRGTDEQYF. The CDR3 DNA sequence: TGTGCCAGCAGTTCGCCCCTCCGCTGGGACAGGGGGACCGACGAGCAGTACTTC.

The CDR3 loop is CATSRDLDNEQFF. The CDR3 nucleotides read TGTGCCACCAGCAGAGATCTAGACAATGAGCAGTTCTTC. The V and J genes are TRBV15 and TRBJ2-1; D is unresolved. This CDR3 contains 13 residues. Germline CDR1 and CDR2: LNHNV and YYDKDF (reference sequence). V lost 0 bases, J lost 5 bases, and 5 bases lay in between.

The V call is TRBV28, the J call TRBJ2-4; D not resolved. The CDR3 runs 16 residues. Deletions cut 5 bases from V and 2 bases from J, with 16 bases between. The V gene's germline CDR1 is MDHEN and CDR2 SYDVKM. CDR3 nucleotides: TGTGCCAGCAGTCCGGCCCTAATAGTAACCAAAAACATTCAGTACTTC. As protein: CASSPALIVTKNIQYF.

The chain is built from TRBV4-3 and TRBJ2-1; 8 bases agree with TRBD1. V trimming: 5 bases; J trimming: 0 bases; junction bases outside the gene matches: 9. This CDR3 spans 17 amino acids. Germline V lookup: CDR1 LGHNA, CDR2 YSLEER. DNA of the CDR3: TGCGCCAGCAGCAAATCCAGGGGGCTTCTCTCCTACAATGAGCAGTTCTTC. Translating gives CASSKSRGLLSYNEQFF.

Note on this clone: Just one base apart from a much larger clone, this may be a read error. The chain recombines TRBV30 with TRBJ1-3; possibly TRBD1 for D (6 bases). CDR3 length: 15 residues. The V gene lost 2 bases and the J gene lost 6 bases, with 17 bases spanning the gap. Germline lookup yields CDR1 GTSNPN and CDR2 SVGIG (reference sequence). CDR3 DNA: TGTGCCTGGAGTCCAGGGGCTAAGGTCGAAAACACCATATATTTT. It specifies CAWSPGAKVENTIYF. Full variable domain (rest looked up from reference TRBV30 and TRBJ1-3): SQTIHQWPATLVQPVGSPLSLECTVEGTSNPNLYWYRQAAGRGLQLLFYSVGIGQISSEVPQNLSASRPQDRQFILSSKKLLLSDSGFYLCAWSPGAKVENTIYFGEGSWLTVV.

The rearrangement links TRBV7-9 to TRBJ2-2; 14 bases match TRBD2. The CDR3 loop spans 18 amino acids. Per the germline V gene, CDR1 is SEHNR and CDR2 is FQNEAQ (reference sequence). V shed 0 bases, J shed 3 bases, and the junction held 3 bases outside the gene matches. CDR3 coding DNA: TGTGCCAGCAGCTTAGCGCAGGGACTAGCGGGAGACACCGGGGAGCTGTTTTTT. Protein product: CASSLAQGLAGDTGELFF.